The 5 T cell receptor beta chains given below trace back to one sample, sequenced in a study of radiotherapy plus CTLA-4 blockade in lung cancer. TCRdb's copy holds only in-frame clones and misses some; the assay was immunoSEQ multiplex PCR. The table lists tens of thousands of clones, about four fifths of them singletons. Sequencing was performed on peripheral blood, taken from a patient treated with radiotherapy plus ipilimumab. The receptors originated from a human donor with non-small cell lung cancer who had stable disease on radiotherapy plus ipilimumab.

The chain combines TRBV12-5 with TRBJ2-2; weak D call: TRBD2 (5 bases). The CDR3 spans 18 residues. CDR1 LGHNT and CDR2 FRNRAP come from the germline V gene. V was trimmed by 4 bases and J by 0 bases, leaving 18 bases between them. Here the CDR3 reads CASGSPGRLKSNTGELFF. CDR3 nucleotides: TGTGCTAGTGGTTCCCCGGGAAGGTTGAAGTCGAACACCGGGGAGCTGTTTTTT.

The table lists this clone with a few counts. The J gene is TRBJ1-1, the V gene TRBV7-9, with D perhaps TRBD1 (6 bases). Trimming took off 4 bases at V and 1 base at J, with 16 bases between the two ends. CDR3 size: 16 residues. CDR1 and CDR2 from the germline V gene are SEHNR and FQNEAQ (reference sequence). CDR3 region: CASSSPGVVGNTEAFF. The CDR3 DNA reads TGTGCCAGCAGCTCACCAGGGGTCGTCGGGAACACTGAAGCTTTCTTT.

The rearrangement joins TRBV10-3 to TRBJ1-6; 9 bases match TRBD1. The germline V gene encodes CDR1 ENHRY and CDR2 SYGVKD. The ends lost 6 bases at V and 10 bases at J; junction bases unmatched: 10. This CDR3 contains 15 residues. CDR3: CAIRTGTGSKSPLHF. The CDR3 DNA reads as TGTGCCATCAGGACCGGGACAGGGAGTAAGTCACCCCTCCACTTT.

This chain joins TRBV28 and TRBJ2-3; 9 bases agree with TRBD2. The CDR3 loop spans 18 amino acids. Germline values: CDR1 MDHEN, CDR2 SYDVKM. J was trimmed by 0 bases and V by 2 bases; bases with no gene match: 9. CDR3 nucleotide sequence: TGTGCCAGCAGTTTAAGCGGGGGGATCAGGTCTAGCACAGATACGCAGTATTTT. Its translation: CASSLSGGIRSSTDTQYF.

The chain combines TRBV15 with TRBJ2-2, with a possible D match to TRBD1 (5 bases). Germline V CDR1 and CDR2: LNHNV, YYDKDF (reference sequence). The CDR3 is 15 residues long. Trimming stripped 0 bases from V and 5 bases from J, with 10 bases between. The CDR3 reads CATSREGVGTGELFF. The CDR3 bases are TGTGCCACCAGCAGAGAAGGGGTAGGGACCGGGGAGCTGTTTTTT.